The T cell receptor beta chain under discussion was sequenced for a study of neurological immune-mediated disorders. TCRdb re-analysed the 5' RACE reads in MiXCR, keeping a single row per CDR3 protein. The data show about 50,000 distinct CDR3 sequences, roughly 15% seen once. This clonotype has a count of ten or more. In germline, CDR1 is SGHVS, CDR2 FQNEAQ. V lost 6 bases and J lost 0, with 21 bases in between. This CDR3 spans 18 amino acids. This TCR derives from a man in his 60s in good health. The gene calls are TRBV7-8 and TRBJ2-1; D may correspond to TRBD1 or TRBD2 (5 bases each). Sequenced: PBMCs. The CDR3 DNA reads as TGTGCCAGCAGACTTTTGGGGGAGTTCTCTAGCTCCTACAATGAGCAGTTCTTC. Protein: CASRLLGEFSSSYNEQFF.